The T cell receptor (beta chain) described here comes from a study of identical twins. Comments on this clonotype: Antigen specificity is unknown.

With template switching, a universal primer site was added, and the cDNA carried unique molecular identifiers. TCRdb re-called the 5' RACE reads through MiXCR, storing one row per CDR3 protein. The table has about 530,000 distinct CDR3 sequences, about a fifth seen once. Points from the study as a whole: Models predicted less out-of-frame TCR alpha sharing in monozygotic twins than was found. Conclusions relied on cross-sectional statistical analysis, not following the same donors.

The germline V gene encodes CDR1 SGHRS and CDR2 YFSETQ. The CDR3 is 15 amino acids. The germline V and J ends were trimmed by 1 base and 7 bases, with 17 bases remaining between them. This same sample was also taken into another study, of yellow fever vaccine responses in identical twins.

This chain links TRBV5-1 with TRBJ1-2; unclear D gene. The source material was CD4+ T cells sorted from blood. The clonotype originates from a young woman in good health. The CDR3: CASSLMAENTVGYTF. CDR3 nucleotides: TGCGCCAGCAGCTTGATGGCAGAAAATACGGTTGGCTACACCTTC.